This TCR beta chain is from a study of PD-L1 blockade in urothelial cancer. At the level of the study: Patients had received 0 to 3 prior chemotherapy regimens.

Measured with immunoSEQ multiplex PCR; TCRdb has only the in-frame clones, and not every one. The table lists about 66,000 clones, 88% of them singletons. V shed 1 base and J 5 bases; nucleotides not matched to a gene: 7. The CDR3 extends over 17 amino acids. Per the germline V gene, CDR1 is MGHRA and CDR2 is YSYEKL. Time point given: peripheral blood 6 weeks after treatment start. V and J are TRBV4-1 and TRBJ2-1, with 11 bases lining up with TRBD2. Sample: PBMCs, taken around atezolizumab (anti-PD-L1) treatment. This clonotype originated in a man in his 60s with urothelial cancer. This chain's CDR3 is CASSQGTLAGAHNEQFF. CDR3 sequence (DNA): TGCGCCAGCAGCCAAGGAACACTAGCGGGGGCCCACAATGAGCAGTTCTTC.